This T cell receptor (beta chain) was captured by sequencing in a study of shared clonotypes between healthy human individuals. This CDR3 spans 14 amino acids. Looked up from germline, CDR1 is SGHRS and CDR2 is YFSETQ. Trimming took 0 bases from V and 5 from J, leaving 9 bases between them. Nashville, Tennessee was home to all donors, each a Caucasian adult. Assay runs were performed at deep level. For each subset, genomic DNA was distributed in equal portions over several immunoSEQ plates. The replicate PCRs on unsorted PBMC were given 250 to 300 ng DNA, which is about 27,000 T cell genomes. Profiling relied on immunoSEQ multiplex PCR, and the TCRdb table lists in-frame clones only, not all of them. The repertoire has roughly 500,000 clones, about four fifths of them found once; the top ten carry roughly 13%.

Sequences were obtained from PBMCs. The chain joins TRBV5-1 to TRBJ1-5, with D possibly matching TRBD1 (6 bases). The source is a woman in her thirties or forties in good health. Some clones in this sample may be carry-over from other donors' samples. In nucleotides, the CDR3 is TGCGCCAGCAGCTTGGCGGGGGCAGATCAGCCCCAGCATTTT. Residues: CASSLAGADQPQHF.